These T cell receptor beta chains were read from a single sample in a study of blood T cells in healthy people across ages. TCRdb ran MiXCR on the 5' RACE reads and lists one entry per CDR3 protein. The data show some 730,000 distinct CDR3 sequences, 22% seen once. Sequencing was carried out using blood. The receptors originated from a man aged 70-80 years in good health. Each CDR3 is given with its conserved first and last residue. D genes are given only for firm matches. The size of a clone is reported for some rows only, either as once, few or many, or as a class for expanded clones.

v_call	j_call	clone_size	d_call	cdr3_aa	cdr3_nt
TRBV19	TRBJ2-1	few	TRBD1	CASSIDGTGIYNEQFF	TGTGCCAGTAGTATAGATGGGACAGGGATCTACAATGAGCAGTTCTTC
TRBV4-3	TRBJ1-4	-	-	CASSQDPETWDLSRVEKLFF	TGCGCCAGCAGCCAAGATCCCGAAACCTGGGACCTCTCTAGGGTCGAAAAACTGTTTTTT
TRBV12-3/TRBV12-4	TRBJ1-1	-	-	CASNQGLVNTEAFF	TGTGCCAGCAACCAGGGTTTGGTGAACACTGAAGCTTTCTTT
TRBV3-1	TRBJ2-1	-	-	CASSRPGAYNEQFF	TGTGCCAGCAGCCGCCCGGGAGCCTACAATGAGCAGTTCTTC
TRBV7-2	TRBJ2-3	few	TRBD2	CASSLARGGDTQYF	TGTGCCAGCAGCTTAGCGCGGGGAGGGGATACGCAGTATTTT
TRBV6-2/TRBV6-3	TRBJ2-4	-	-	CASSPTGTSLSKNIQYF	TGTGCCAGCAGTCCCACCGGGACATCTCTTTCCAAAAACATTCAGTACTTC
TRBV5-1	TRBJ2-7	-	TRBD1	CASSKATGTGSHEQYF	TGCGCCAGCAGCAAAGCGACCGGGACAGGGTCCCACGAGCAGTACTTC
TRBV11-1	TRBJ2-6	few	-	CASSLAAGAGANVLTF	TGTGCCAGCAGCTTAGCGGCGGGTGCTGGGGCCAACGTCCTGACTTTC
TRBV3-1	TRBJ2-1	-	TRBD1	CASSQEGQGYNEQFF	TGTGCCAGCAGCCAAGAGGGACAGGGCTACAATGAGCAGTTCTTC
TRBV2	TRBJ2-3	-	-	CASRKYTRVSLTDTQYF	TGTGCCAGCAGGAAATACACCAGGGTCAGTTTGACAGATACGCAGTATTTT
TRBV29-1	TRBJ2-4	few	-	CSVASGGAKNIQYF	TGCAGCGTTGCTTCGGGGGGCGCCAAAAACATTCAGTACTTC
TRBV5-1	TRBJ1-2	few	-	CASSSLLGDDNYGYTF	TGCGCCAGCAGCTCCCTCCTCGGAGACGATAACTATGGCTACACCTTC
TRBV28	TRBJ1-2	many	-	CASSLLSVYGYTF	TGTGCCAGCAGTTTATTGTCAGTCTATGGCTACACCTTC
TRBV6-5	TRBJ1-2	-	-	CASRLYRAGGYTF	TGTGCCAGCAGATTATACAGGGCAGGCGGCTACACCTTC
TRBV4-3	TRBJ2-3	-	-	CASSPRGSGGTDTQYF	TGCGCCAGCAGCCCCAGAGGAAGCGGAGGCACAGATACGCAGTATTTT
TRBV6-5	TRBJ2-7	few	-	CASRSTSYEQYF	TGTGCCAGCAGGTCTACTTCCTACGAGCAGTACTTC
TRBV12-3/TRBV12-4	TRBJ2-1	few	TRBD2	CASSPTGLANNEQFF	TGTGCCAGCAGCCCCACGGGACTAGCCAACAATGAGCAGTTCTTC
TRBV24-1	TRBJ1-2	few	-	CATSGPEGVDGYTF	TGTGCCACCAGTGGCCCGGAAGGGGTGGATGGCTACACCTTC
TRBV6-5	TRBJ1-2	few	-	CASSYTGQGGYTF	TGTGCCAGCAGTTACACGGGTCAAGGTGGCTACACCTTC
TRBV9	TRBJ2-1	-	TRBD2	CASSVSSGDPMDEQFF	TGTGCCAGCAGCGTATCAAGCGGGGATCCTATGGATGAGCAGTTCTTC
TRBV2	TRBJ2-7	-	-	CASNPGHGEEQYF	TGTGCCAGCAATCCCGGACATGGTGAAGAGCAGTACTTC
TRBV5-1	TRBJ2-6	-	-	CASSLTGLLGVAGANVLTF	TGCGCCAGCAGCTTGACTGGATTATTAGGGGTTGCTGGGGCCAACGTCCTGACTTTC
TRBV5-1	TRBJ2-3	few	-	CASSLGPGDTQYF	TGCGCCAGCAGCTTGGGACCCGGGGATACGCAGTATTTT
TRBV12-3/TRBV12-4	TRBJ2-2	-	TRBD1	CASSPNRGVAGELFF	TGTGCCAGCAGCCCCAACAGGGGAGTCGCCGGGGAGCTGTTTTTT
TRBV29-1	TRBJ1-2	few	TRBD1	CSVEDRTGSSYGYTF	TGCAGCGTTGAAGACCGGACAGGGAGTAGCTATGGCTACACCTTC
TRBV20-1	TRBJ2-5	few	-	CRAKVPVQETQYF	TGCCGTGCTAAAGTTCCAGTACAAGAGACCCAGTACTTC
TRBV12-3/TRBV12-4	TRBJ1-5	few	-	CASSFDQQGSNQPQHF	TGTGCCAGCAGTTTTGATCAACAGGGAAGCAATCAGCCCCAGCATTTT
TRBV18	TRBJ2-5	-	TRBD1	CASSPRQGDGTQYF	TGTGCCAGCTCACCACGACAGGGGGATGGGACCCAGTACTTC
TRBV3-1	TRBJ2-5	few	-	CASSQDNIRETQYF	TGTGCCAGCAGCCAAGACAACATCCGAGAGACCCAGTACTTC